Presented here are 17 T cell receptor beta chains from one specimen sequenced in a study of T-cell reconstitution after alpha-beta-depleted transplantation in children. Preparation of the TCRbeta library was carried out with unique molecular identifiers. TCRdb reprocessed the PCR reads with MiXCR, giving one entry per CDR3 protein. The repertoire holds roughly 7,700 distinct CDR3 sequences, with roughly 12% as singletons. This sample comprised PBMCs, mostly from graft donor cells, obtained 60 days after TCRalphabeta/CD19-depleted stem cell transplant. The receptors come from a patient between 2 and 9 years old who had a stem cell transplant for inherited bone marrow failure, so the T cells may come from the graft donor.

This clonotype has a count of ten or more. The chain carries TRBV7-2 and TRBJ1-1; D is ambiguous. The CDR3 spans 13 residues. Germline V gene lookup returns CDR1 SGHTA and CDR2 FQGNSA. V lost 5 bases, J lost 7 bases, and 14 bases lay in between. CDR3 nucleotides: TGTGCCAGCAGCATAGAGATCCGGGGTGAAGCTTTCTTT. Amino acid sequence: CASSIEIRGEAFF.

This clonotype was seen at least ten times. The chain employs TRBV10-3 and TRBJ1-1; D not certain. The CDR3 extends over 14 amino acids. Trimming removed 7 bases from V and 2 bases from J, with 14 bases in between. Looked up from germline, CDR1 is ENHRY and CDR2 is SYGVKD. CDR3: CAIKAGGPNTEAFF. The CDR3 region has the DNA TGTGCCATCAAGGCCGGCGGCCCCAACACTGAAGCTTTCTTT.

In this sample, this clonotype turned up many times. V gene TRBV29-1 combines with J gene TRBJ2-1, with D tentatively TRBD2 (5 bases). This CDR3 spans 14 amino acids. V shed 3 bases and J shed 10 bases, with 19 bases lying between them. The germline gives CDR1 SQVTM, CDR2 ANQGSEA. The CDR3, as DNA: TGCAGCGTTGATTTACTAGAAAGACGTTGGGAGCAGTTCTTC. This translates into CSVDLLERRWEQFF.

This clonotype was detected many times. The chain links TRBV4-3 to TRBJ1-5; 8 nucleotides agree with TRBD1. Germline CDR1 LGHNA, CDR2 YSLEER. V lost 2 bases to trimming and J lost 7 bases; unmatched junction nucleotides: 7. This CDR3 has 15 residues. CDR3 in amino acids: CASSQWTGTRQPQHF. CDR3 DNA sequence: TGCGCCAGCAGCCAATGGACAGGGACGAGGCAGCCCCAGCATTTT.

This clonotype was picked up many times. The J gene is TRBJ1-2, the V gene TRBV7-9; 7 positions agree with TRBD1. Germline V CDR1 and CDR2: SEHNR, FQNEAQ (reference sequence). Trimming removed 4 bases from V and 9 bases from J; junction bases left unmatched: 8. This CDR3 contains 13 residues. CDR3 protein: CASSSQGSASYTF. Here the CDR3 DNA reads TGTGCCAGCAGCTCACAGGGGTCGGCGAGCTACACCTTC.

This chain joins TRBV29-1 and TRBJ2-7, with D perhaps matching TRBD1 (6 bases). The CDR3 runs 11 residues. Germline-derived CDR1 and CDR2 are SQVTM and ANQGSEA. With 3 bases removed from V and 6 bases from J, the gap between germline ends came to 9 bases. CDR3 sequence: CSVDHRAEQYF. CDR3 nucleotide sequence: TGCAGCGTTGATCACAGGGCCGAGCAGTACTTC.

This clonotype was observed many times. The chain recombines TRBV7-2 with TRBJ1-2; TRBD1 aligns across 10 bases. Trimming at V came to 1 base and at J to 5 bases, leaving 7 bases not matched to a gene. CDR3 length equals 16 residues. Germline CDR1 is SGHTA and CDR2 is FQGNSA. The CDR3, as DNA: TGTGCCAGCAGCTTAGACCGTCCGGGACAGGGGTATGGCTACACCTTC. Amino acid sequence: CASSLDRPGQGYGYTF.

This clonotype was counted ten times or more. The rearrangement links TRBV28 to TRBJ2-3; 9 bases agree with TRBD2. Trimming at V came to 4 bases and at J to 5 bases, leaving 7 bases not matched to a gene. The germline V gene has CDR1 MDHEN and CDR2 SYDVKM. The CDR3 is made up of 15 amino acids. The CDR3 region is CASSWGLAGRDTQYF. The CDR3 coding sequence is TGTGCCAGCAGTTGGGGCCTAGCGGGAAGAGATACGCAGTATTTT.

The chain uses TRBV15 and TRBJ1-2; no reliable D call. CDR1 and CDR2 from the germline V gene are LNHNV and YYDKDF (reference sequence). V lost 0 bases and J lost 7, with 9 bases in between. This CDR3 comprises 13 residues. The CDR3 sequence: CATSRDRTGGYTF. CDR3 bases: TGTGCCACCAGCAGAGATAGGACGGGTGGCTACACCTTC.

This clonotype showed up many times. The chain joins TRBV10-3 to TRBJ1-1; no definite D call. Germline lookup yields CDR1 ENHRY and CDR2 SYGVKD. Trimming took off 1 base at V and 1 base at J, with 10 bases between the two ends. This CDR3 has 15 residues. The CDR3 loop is CAISEYRGSNTEAFF. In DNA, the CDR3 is TGTGCCATCAGTGAGTATCGGGGTTCGAACACTGAAGCTTTCTTT.

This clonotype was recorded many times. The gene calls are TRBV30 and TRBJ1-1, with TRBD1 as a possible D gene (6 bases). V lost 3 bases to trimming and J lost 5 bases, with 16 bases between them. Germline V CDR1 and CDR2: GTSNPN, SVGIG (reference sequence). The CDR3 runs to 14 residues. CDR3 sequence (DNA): TGTGCCTGGAGAAATACAGGGTTTTCAACTGAAGCTTTCTTT. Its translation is CAWRNTGFSTEAFF.

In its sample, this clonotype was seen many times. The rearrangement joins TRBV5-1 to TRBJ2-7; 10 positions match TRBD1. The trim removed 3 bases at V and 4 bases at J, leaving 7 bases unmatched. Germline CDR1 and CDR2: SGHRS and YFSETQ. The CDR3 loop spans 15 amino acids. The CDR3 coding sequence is TGCGCCAGCAGCTCAACGACAGGGGGCGGTTACGAGCAGTACTTC. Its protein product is CASSSTTGGGYEQYF.

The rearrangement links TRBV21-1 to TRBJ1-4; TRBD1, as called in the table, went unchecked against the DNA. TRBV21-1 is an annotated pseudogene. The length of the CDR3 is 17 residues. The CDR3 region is CARTPGGGPATNEKLFF. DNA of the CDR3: TGTGCCAGGACCCCAGGGGGCGGCCCTGCAACTAATGAAAAACTGTTTTTT.

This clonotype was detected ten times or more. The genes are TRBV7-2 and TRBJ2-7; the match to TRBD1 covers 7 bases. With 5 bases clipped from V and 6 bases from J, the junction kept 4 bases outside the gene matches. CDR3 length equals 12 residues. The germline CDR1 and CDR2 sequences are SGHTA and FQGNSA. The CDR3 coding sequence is TGTGCCAGCAGCCTCAGACAGGGCGAGCAGTACTTC. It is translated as CASSLRQGEQYF.

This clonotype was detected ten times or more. CDR3 protein: CASSAGGDFQETQYF. The CDR3 bases are TGTGCCAGCAGTGCCGGCGGGGACTTCCAAGAGACCCAGTACTTC. This chain joins TRBV2 and TRBJ2-5; maybe TRBD2 (6 bases). The V end lost 4 bases, the J end lost 1 base, and 13 bases lay between the germline ends. Germline CDR1 reads SNHLY; CDR2 reads FYNNEI. This CDR3 is built from 15 residues.

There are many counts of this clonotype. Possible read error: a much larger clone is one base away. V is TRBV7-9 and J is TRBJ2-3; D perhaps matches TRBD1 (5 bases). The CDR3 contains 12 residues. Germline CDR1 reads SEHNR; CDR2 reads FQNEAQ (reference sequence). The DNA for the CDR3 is TGTGCCAGCGACTTAGGGGCAGATACGCATTATTTT. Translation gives CASDLGADTHYF.

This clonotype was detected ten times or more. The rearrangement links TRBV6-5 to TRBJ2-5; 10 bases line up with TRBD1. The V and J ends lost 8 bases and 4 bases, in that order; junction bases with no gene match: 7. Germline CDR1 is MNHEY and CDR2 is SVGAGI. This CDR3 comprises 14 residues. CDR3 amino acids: CASGNRDRGETQYF. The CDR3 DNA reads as TGTGCCAGCGGCAACCGGGACAGGGGAGAGACCCAGTACTTC.